What follows are 2 T cell receptor beta chains derived from one specimen sequenced in a study of spatial heterogeneity in lung cancer. Time point described: sample taken at primary tumor resection. Whole RNA was taken from tumor, nontumor lung or frozen PBMC; it was then sequenced unsorted. TCRdb re-called the 5' RACE reads through MiXCR, storing one row per CDR3 protein. The repertoire consists of just under 95,000 distinct CDR3 sequences, with about 12% occurring once and the leading ten covering 35% to 45%. This specimen consisted of PBMCs, obtained at surgery. The receptors were gathered from a male donor with early-stage non-small cell lung cancer.

This clonotype was seen more than once but under ten times. V gene TRBV20-1 combines with J gene TRBJ2-3, with 11 bases aligning to TRBD2. Germline V lookup: CDR1 DFQATT, CDR2 SNEGSKA (reference sequence). V shed 3 bases, J shed 3 bases, and the junction held 5 bases outside the gene matches. The CDR3 contains 15 residues. The CDR3: CSARPLAGGTDTQYF. CDR3 coding DNA: TGCAGTGCTAGGCCTCTAGCGGGAGGAACAGATACGCAGTATTTT.

This clonotype was observed a few times. This sequence joins TRBV10-3 and TRBJ1-5; TRBD1 might be the D (5 bases). The V end was cut by 2 bases, the J end by 8 bases, with 13 bases between. CDR1 is ENHRY and CDR2 is SYGVKD in the germline V gene. This CDR3 region has 14 residues. The CDR3 loop reads CAISENQGPEPQHF. The CDR3 nucleotides are TGTGCCATCAGTGAGAACCAGGGTCCCGAGCCCCAGCATTTT.